A selection of T cell receptor beta chains follows, all from one sample in a study of blood T cells in healthy people across ages. MiXCR, applied by TCRdb to the 5' RACE reads, yields one record per CDR3 protein. This table has around 800,000 distinct CDR3 sequences, about 59% appearing once. Material for sequencing was blood. The receptors shown here come from a man in his thirties or forties in good health. The CDR3 runs from the conserved cysteine through the conserved F or W. A D gene is named only where the DNA matches it firmly. Where a row states a size, it is once, few, many or the class of an expanded clone; other rows omit it.

TRBV20-1,TRBJ2-1,-,-,TGCAGTGCTAACCCTTGGGATGAGCAGTTCTTC,CSANPWDEQFF
TRBV7-9,TRBJ2-7,-,-,TGTGCCAGCAGCTACTCGGGACGCTACGAGCAGTACTTC,CASSYSGRYEQYF
TRBV9,TRBJ1-1,once,-,TGTGCCAGCAGCGTTTCGGACAGGAACACTGAAGCTTTCTTT,CASSVSDRNTEAFF
TRBV9,TRBJ2-2,-,-,TGTGCCAGCAGCGTAGCTGCCACCGGGGAGCTGTTTTTT,CASSVAATGELFF
TRBV29-1,TRBJ2-7,-,TRBD2,TGCAGCGTAATGACTAGCGGGGTGATTACTTCCTACGAGCAGTACTTC,CSVMTSGVITSYEQYF
TRBV4-2,TRBJ2-7,once,-,TGTGCCAGCAGCCAAGGGGGTCGTGAGGAGCAGTACTTC,CASSQGGREEQYF
TRBV7-9,TRBJ2-3,-,TRBD2,TGTGCCAGCAGCTTCGGTTTCGGGACTAGCGGGACCACAGATACGCAGTATTTT,CASSFGFGTSGTTDTQYF
TRBV29-1,TRBJ2-7,-,TRBD1,TGCAGCGTCCTTCCGACAGGGGCCTACGAGCAGTACTTC,CSVLPTGAYEQYF
TRBV3-1,TRBJ1-2,-,-,TGTGCCAGCAGCGGGTCCGCCAGGAACTATGGCTACACCTTC,CASSGSARNYGYTF
TRBV27,TRBJ2-7,once,-,TGTGCCAGCAGTTTATCGCTGGGGGCCGACGAGCAGTACTTC,CASSLSLGADEQYF
TRBV21-1,TRBJ1-5,-,-,TGTGCCAGCAGCAAAGGCCCCCAGGCCCCGCTTGTCAATCAGCCCCAGCATTTT,CASSKGPQAPLVNQPQHF
TRBV12-3/TRBV12-4,TRBJ2-3,-,-,TGTGCCAGCAGCCCAGGCCATTCGGGGGTGGGGATAGATACGCAGTATTTT,CASSPGHSGVGIDTQYF
TRBV6-5,TRBJ2-7,-,-,TGTGCCAGCAGTAGAGGATTGGGTCCCTACGAGCAGTACTTC,CASSRGLGPYEQYF
TRBV20-1,TRBJ2-3,once,-,TGCAGGGTCCAGGGACCCTCCGCAGATACGCAGTATTTT,CRVQGPSADTQYF
TRBV7-2,TRBJ2-6,-,-,TGTGCCGGGCGCTGGTGGCAGACCTCTGGGGCCAACGTCCTGACTTTC,CAGRWWQTSGANVLTF
TRBV7-3,TRBJ2-6,-,-,TGTGCCAGCGCAGGTATCTCTGGGGCCAACGTCCTGACTTTC,CASAGISGANVLTF
TRBV6-2/TRBV6-3,TRBJ2-5,-,-,TGTGCCAGCAGTACGAAAAGGCAGCAGTACTTC,CASSTKRQQYF
TRBV12-3/TRBV12-4,TRBJ1-6,many,-,TGTGCCAGCAACAGAGACGGGGGAAATTCACCCCTCCACTTT,CASNRDGGNSPLHF
TRBV12-3/TRBV12-4,TRBJ2-2,-,-,TGTGCCAGCAGTTTAGCTGGGAGAAACACCGGGGAGCTGTTTTTT,CASSLAGRNTGELFF
TRBV5-1,TRBJ2-7,few,TRBD1,TGCGCCAGCAGCTTACAGGGGGCTTCCCACGAGCAGTACTTC,CASSLQGASHEQYF
TRBV7-2,TRBJ2-5,-,TRBD1,TGTGCCAGCAGCACAGCCAGGACAGGTGCTGAGACCCAGTACTTC,CASSTARTGAETQYF
TRBV6-2/TRBV6-3,TRBJ2-7,-,-,TGTGCCAGCAGGATCGAATACGAGCAGTACTTC,CASRIEYEQYF
TRBV28,TRBJ2-5,-,TRBD2,TGTGCCAGCAGTTTCTTTGCCGGGGGGGCTGGGGAGACCCAGTACTTC,CASSFFAGGAGETQYF
TRBV10-3,TRBJ2-5,-,TRBD1,TGTGCCATCGGTACGGGACAGGGTAATGAGCAGTACTTC,CAIGTGQGNEQYF
TRBV4-1,TRBJ2-1,-,-,TGCGCCAGCAGCCAAGATTTGGGGGGACCCTTTAATGAGCAGTTCTTC,CASSQDLGGPFNEQFF
TRBV12-3/TRBV12-4,TRBJ1-6,-,-,TGTGCCAGCAGTTTTAGCAGTAATTCACCCCTCCACTTT,CASSFSSNSPLHF
TRBV18,TRBJ2-7,-,TRBD1,TGTGCCAGCTCAACACAGGGGACCTACGAGCAGTACTTC,CASSTQGTYEQYF
TRBV3-1,TRBJ1-1,once,TRBD1,TGTGCCAGCAGGGGAGGACAGGGCGGTTCGGCTTTCTTT,CASRGGQGGSAFF
TRBV7-9,TRBJ2-6,few,-,TGTGCCAGCAGCTCCCGATCCCTTTCTGGGGCCAACGTCCTGACTTTC,CASSSRSLSGANVLTF
TRBV7-8,TRBJ2-1,-,-,TGTGTCAGCAGCTTAGCCCACTACAATGAGCAGTTCTTC,CVSSLAHYNEQFF
TRBV5-1,TRBJ2-1,-,-,TGCGCCAGCGCTGCGGCTAACAATGAGCAGTTCTTC,CASAAANNEQFF
TRBV14,TRBJ1-1,-,-,TGTGCCAGCAGCCAAGCGCAGCTATACACTGAAGCTTTCTTT,CASSQAQLYTEAFF
TRBV5-1,TRBJ2-1,few,TRBD2,TGCGCCAGCAGCTTGGGACGGGGGGACTACAATGAGCAGTTCTTC,CASSLGRGDYNEQFF
TRBV3-1,TRBJ2-7,few,-,TGTGCCAGCAGCCACTCCGGGACCTACGAGCAGTACTTC,CASSHSGTYEQYF
TRBV12-3/TRBV12-4,TRBJ2-4,-,-,TGTGCCAGCACTATAGGGGGGGGTGAGCAGTACTTC,CASTIGGGEQYF
TRBV6-5,TRBJ2-1,-,TRBD2,TGTGCCAGCAGTTACTCGATTCTGGCGGGGGGGCCGGGTGAGCAGTTCTTC,CASSYSILAGGPGEQFF
TRBV29-1,TRBJ2-7,few,TRBD2,TGCAGCGTTGTTGGGGGGGATACCTACGAGCAGTACTTC,CSVVGGDTYEQYF
TRBV5-1,TRBJ2-5,-,-,TGCGCCAGCAGCCAAGGGACACCACAAGAGACCCAGTACTTC,CASSQGTPQETQYF
TRBV20-1,TRBJ2-7,-,-,TGCAGTGCTAGAGGACGGGACAAGGTCCCCTACGAGCAGTACTTC,CSARGRDKVPYEQYF
TRBV11-3,TRBJ2-1,-,TRBD2,TGTGCCAGCAGCCCCTGGCGGGGGAGCTCCTACAATGAGCAGTTCTTC,CASSPWRGSSYNEQFF
TRBV4-3,TRBJ2-3,-,-,TGCGCCAGCAGCCAAGGCACCGGGACATTCACAGATACGCAGTATTTT,CASSQGTGTFTDTQYF
TRBV7-2,TRBJ2-1,-,-,TGTGCCAGCAGCCCCCAGACGGAAGCTAATGAGCAGTTCTTC,CASSPQTEANEQFF
TRBV3-1,TRBJ2-7,-,-,TGTGCCAGCAGCCAAGCAACAGGAACCTACGAGCAGTACTTC,CASSQATGTYEQYF
TRBV3-1,TRBJ2-7,-,-,TGTGCCAGCAGCCAAGAACCGGAAAACTACGAGCAGTACTTC,CASSQEPENYEQYF